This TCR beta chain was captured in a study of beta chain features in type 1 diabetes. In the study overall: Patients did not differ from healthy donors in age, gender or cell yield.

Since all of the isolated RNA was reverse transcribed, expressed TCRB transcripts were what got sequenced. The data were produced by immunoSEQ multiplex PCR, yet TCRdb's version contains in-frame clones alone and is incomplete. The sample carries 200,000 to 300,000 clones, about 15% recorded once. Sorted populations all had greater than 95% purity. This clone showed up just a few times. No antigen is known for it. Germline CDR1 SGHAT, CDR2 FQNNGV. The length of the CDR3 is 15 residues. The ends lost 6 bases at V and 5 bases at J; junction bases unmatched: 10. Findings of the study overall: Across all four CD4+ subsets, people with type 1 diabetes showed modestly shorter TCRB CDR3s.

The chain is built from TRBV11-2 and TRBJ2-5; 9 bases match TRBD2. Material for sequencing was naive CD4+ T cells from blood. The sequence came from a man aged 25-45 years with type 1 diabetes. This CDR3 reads CASRQVAGVWETQYF. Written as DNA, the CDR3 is TGTGCCAGCAGGCAGGTAGCGGGAGTATGGGAGACCCAGTACTTC.